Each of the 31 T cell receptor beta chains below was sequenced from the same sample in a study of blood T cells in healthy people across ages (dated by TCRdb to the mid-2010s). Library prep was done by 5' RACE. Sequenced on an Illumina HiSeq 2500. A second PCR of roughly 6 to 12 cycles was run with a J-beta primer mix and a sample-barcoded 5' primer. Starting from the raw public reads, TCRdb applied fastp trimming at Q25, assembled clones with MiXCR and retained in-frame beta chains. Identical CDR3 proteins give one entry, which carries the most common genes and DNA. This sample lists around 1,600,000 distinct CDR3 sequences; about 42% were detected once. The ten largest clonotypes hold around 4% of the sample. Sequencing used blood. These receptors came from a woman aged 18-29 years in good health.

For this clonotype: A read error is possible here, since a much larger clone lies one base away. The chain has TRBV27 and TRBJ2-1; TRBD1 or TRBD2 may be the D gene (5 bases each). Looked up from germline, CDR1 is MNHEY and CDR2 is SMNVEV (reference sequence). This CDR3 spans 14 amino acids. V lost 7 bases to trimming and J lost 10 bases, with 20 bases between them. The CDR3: CASTTPGPHREQFF. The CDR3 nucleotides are TGTGCCAGCACAACCCCGGGACCCCACAGGGAGCAGTTCTTC.

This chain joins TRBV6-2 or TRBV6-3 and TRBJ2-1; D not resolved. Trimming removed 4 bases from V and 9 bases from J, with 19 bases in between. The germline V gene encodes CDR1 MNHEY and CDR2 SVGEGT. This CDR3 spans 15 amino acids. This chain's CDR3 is CASSSNSLVGSEQFF. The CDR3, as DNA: TGTGCCAGCAGTTCAAACTCCCTCGTAGGCTCTGAGCAGTTCTTC.

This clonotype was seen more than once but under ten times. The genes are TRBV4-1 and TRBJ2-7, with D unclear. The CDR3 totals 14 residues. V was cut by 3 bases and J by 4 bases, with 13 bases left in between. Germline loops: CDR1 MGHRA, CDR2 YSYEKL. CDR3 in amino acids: CASSHQIGLYEQYF. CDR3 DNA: TGCGCCAGCAGCCATCAGATTGGGCTTTACGAGCAGTACTTC.

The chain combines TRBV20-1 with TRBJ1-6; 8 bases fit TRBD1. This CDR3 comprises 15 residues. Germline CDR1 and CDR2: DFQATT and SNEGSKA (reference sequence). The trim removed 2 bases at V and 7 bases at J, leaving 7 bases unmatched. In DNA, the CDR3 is TGCAGTGCTAGATTCGACAGGGGCCAAAATTCACCCCTCCACTTT. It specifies CSARFDRGQNSPLHF.

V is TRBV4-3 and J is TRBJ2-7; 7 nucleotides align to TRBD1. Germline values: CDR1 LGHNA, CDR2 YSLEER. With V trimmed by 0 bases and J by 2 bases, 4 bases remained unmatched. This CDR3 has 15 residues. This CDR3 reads CASSQEHRGPYEQYF. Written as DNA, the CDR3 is TGCGCCAGCAGCCAAGAACACAGGGGCCCCTACGAGCAGTACTTC.

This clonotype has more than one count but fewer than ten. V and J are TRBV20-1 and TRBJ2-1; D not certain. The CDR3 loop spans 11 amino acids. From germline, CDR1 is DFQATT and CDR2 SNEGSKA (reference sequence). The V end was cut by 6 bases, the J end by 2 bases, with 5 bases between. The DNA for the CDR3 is TGCAGTGCGCAAGCCTACAATGAGCAGTTCTTC. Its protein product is CSAQAYNEQFF.

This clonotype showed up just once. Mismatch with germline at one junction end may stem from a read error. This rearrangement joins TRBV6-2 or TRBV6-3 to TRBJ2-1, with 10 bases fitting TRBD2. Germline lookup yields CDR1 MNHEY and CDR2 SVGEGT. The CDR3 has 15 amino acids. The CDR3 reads CAGSYSISGRNEQFF. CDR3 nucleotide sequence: TGTGCCGGCAGTTACTCGATTAGCGGGAGGAATGAGCAGTTCTTC.

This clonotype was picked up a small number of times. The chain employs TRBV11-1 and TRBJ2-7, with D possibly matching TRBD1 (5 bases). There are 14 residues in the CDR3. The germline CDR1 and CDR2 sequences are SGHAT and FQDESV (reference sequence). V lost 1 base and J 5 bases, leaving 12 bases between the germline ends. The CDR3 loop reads CASSLGRDRDEQYF. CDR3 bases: TGTGCCAGCAGCTTAGGCCGAGACAGAGACGAGCAGTACTTC. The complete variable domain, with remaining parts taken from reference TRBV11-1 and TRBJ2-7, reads EAEVAQSPRYKITEKSQAVAFWCDPISGHATLYWYRQILGQGPELLVQFQDESVVDDSQLPKDRFSAERLKGVDSTLKIQPAELGDSAMYLCASSLGRDRDEQYFGPGTRLTVT.

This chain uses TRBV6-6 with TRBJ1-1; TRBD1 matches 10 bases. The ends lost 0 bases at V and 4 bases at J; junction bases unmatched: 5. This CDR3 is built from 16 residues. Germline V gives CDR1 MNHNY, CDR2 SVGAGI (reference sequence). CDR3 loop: CASSYSPRTGGTEAFF. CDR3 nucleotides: TGTGCCAGCAGTTACTCCCCCCGGACAGGGGGCACTGAAGCTTTCTTT.

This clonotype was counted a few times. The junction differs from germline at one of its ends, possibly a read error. The CDR3 spells CVSSFHRDMNTEAFF. As DNA, the CDR3 is TGTGTCAGCAGTTTCCACAGGGATATGAACACTGAAGCTTTCTTT. This chain uses TRBV6-2 or TRBV6-3 with TRBJ1-1; weak D call: TRBD1 (6 bases). There are 15 residues in the CDR3. Germline V gene sequence: CDR1 MNHEY, CDR2 SVGEGT.

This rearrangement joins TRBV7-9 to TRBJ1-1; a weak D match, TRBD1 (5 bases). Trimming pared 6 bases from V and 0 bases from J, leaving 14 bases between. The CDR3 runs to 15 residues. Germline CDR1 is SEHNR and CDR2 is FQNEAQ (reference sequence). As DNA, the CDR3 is TGTGCCAGCAGACCACGAGACAGACTGAACACTGAAGCTTTCTTT. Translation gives CASRPRDRLNTEAFF.

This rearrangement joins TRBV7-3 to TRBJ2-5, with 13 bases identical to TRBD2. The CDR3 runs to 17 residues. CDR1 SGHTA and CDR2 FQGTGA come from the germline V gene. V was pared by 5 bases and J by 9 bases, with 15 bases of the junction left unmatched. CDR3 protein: CASSPPDGLAGVGPQYF. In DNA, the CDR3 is TGTGCCAGCAGCCCTCCCGATGGACTAGCGGGAGTAGGCCCCCAGTACTTC.

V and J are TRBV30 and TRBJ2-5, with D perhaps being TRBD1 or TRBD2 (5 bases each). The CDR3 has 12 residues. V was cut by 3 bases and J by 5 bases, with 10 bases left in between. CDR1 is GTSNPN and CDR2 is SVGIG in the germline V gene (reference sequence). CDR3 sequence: CAWSLGTETQYF. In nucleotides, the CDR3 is TGTGCCTGGAGCCTTGGGACGGAGACCCAGTACTTC.

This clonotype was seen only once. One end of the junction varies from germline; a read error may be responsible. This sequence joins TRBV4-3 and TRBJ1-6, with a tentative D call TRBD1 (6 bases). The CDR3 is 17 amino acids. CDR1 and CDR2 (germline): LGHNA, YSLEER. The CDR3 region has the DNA TGCGCCAGCAGCCAAGAAAGGGGGGTTTTGAATAAGTCACCCCTCCACTTT. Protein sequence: CASSQERGVLNKSPLHF.

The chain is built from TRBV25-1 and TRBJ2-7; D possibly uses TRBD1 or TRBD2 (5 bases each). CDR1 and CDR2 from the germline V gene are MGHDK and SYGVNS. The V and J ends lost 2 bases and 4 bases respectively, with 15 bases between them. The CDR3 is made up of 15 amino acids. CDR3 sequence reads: CASSEAGARRYEQYF. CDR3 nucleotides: TGTGCCAGCAGTGAAGCCGGGGCTCGAAGGTACGAGCAGTACTTC.

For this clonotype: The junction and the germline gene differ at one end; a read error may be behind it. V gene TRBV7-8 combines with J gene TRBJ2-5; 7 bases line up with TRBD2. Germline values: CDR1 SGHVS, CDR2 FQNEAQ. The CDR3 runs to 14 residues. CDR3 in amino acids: CTSSLLAEGETQYF. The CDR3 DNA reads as TGTACCAGCAGTCTTCTAGCGGAGGGGGAGACCCAGTACTTC.

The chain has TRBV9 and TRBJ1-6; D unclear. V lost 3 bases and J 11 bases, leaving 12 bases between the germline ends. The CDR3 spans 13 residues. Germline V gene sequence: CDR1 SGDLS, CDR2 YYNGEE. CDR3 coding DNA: TGTGCCAGCAGCGGACACGACCGAGCACCCCTCCACTTT. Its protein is CASSGHDRAPLHF.

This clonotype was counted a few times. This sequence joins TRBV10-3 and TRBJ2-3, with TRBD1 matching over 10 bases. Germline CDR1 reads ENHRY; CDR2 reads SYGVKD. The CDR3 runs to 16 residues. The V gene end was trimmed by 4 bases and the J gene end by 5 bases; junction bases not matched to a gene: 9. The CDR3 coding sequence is TGTGCCATCAGTGTTCCGGGACAGGGGTTCAGAGATACGCAGTATTTT. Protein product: CAISVPGQGFRDTQYF.

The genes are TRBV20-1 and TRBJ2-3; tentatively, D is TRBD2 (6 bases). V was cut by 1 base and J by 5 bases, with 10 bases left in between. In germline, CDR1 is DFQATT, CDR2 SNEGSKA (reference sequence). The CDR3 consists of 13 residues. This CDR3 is CSARVPGGDTQYF. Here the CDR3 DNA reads TGCAGTGCTAGAGTGCCCGGGGGAGATACGCAGTATTTT.

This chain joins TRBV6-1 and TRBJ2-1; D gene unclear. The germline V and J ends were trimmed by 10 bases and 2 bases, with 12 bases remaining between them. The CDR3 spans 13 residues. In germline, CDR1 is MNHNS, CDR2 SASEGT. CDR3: CATLVGPYNEQFF. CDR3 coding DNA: TGTGCCACCCTCGTAGGGCCCTACAATGAGCAGTTCTTC.

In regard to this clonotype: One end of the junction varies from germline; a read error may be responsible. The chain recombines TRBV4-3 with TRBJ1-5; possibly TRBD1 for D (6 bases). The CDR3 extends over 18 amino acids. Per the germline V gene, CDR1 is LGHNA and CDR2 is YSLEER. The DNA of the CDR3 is TGCGCCAGCAGCCAAGATCATTGGCAGGGACATAGCGATCAGCCCCAGCATTTT. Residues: CASSQDHWQGHSDQPQHF.

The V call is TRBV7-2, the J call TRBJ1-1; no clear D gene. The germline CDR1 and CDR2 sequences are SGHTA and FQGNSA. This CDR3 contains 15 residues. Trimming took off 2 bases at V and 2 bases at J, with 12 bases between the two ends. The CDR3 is CASSLSPGGNTEAFF. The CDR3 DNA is TGTGCCAGCAGCTTAAGCCCGGGAGGCAACACTGAAGCTTTCTTT.

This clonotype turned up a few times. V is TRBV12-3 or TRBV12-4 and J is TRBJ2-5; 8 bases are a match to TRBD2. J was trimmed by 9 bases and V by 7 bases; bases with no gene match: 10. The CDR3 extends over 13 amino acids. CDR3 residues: CASTSLAVGAQYF. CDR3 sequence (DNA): TGTGCCAGCACCTCACTAGCGGTGGGGGCCCAGTACTTC.

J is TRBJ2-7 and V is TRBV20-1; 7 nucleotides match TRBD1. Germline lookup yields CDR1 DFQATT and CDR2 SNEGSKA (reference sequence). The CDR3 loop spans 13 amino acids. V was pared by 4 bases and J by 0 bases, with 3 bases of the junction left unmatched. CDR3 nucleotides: TGCAGTGCTAAGGGGGACAGCTCCTACGAGCAGTACTTC. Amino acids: CSAKGDSSYEQYF.

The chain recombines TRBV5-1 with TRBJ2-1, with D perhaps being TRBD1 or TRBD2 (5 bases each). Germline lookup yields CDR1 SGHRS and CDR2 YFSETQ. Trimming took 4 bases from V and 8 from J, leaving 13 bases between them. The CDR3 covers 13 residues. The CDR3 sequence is CASSADGTDEQFF. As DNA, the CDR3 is TGCGCCAGCAGCGCAGATGGGACCGATGAGCAGTTCTTC.

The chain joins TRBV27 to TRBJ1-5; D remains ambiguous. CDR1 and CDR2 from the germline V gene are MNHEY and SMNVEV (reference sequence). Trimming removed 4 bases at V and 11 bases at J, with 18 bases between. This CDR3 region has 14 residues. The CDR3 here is CASSYRAHFSTQHF. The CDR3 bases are TGTGCCAGCAGTTACCGGGCCCACTTTTCGACCCAGCATTTT.

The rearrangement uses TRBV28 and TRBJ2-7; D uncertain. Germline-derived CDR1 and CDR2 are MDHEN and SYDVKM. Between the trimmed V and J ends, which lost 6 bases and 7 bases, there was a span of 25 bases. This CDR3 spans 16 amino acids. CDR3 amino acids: CASRQTATSARQEQYF. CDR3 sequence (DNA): TGTGCCAGCAGGCAAACCGCCACAAGCGCCCGACAAGAGCAGTACTTC.

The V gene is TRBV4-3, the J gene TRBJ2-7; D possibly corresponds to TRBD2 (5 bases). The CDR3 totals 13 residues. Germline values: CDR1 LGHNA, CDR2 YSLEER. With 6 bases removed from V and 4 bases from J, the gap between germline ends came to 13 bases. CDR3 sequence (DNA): TGCGCCAGCAGTACCTATCGGGAATACGAGCAGTACTTC. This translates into CASSTYREYEQYF.

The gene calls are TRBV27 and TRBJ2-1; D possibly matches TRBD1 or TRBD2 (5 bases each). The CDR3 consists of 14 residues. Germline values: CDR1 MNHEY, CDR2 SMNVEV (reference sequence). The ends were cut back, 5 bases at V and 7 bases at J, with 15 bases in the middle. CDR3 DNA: TGTGCCAGCAGTGTCCTCGAGGGGACGAATGAGCAGTTCTTC. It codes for CASSVLEGTNEQFF.

For the CDR3, the DNA is TGTGCCAGCAGCTTTTACCCATCCCTGAACATTCAGTACTTC. The encoded protein is CASSFYPSLNIQYF. This chain connects TRBV7-2 to TRBJ2-4, with D uncertain. Germline lookup yields CDR1 SGHTA and CDR2 FQGNSA. The V and J ends lost 3 bases and 7 bases respectively, with 13 bases between them. This CDR3 region has 14 residues.

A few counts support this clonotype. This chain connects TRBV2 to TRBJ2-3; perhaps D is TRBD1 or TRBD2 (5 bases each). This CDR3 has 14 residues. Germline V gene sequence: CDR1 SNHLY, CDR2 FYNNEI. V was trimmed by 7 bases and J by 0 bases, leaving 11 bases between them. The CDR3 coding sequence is TGTGCCAGCACGGGACCACTAAGCACAGATACGCAGTATTTT. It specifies CASTGPLSTDTQYF.